This T cell receptor beta chain is drawn from a study of Graves' ophthalmopathy and Graves' hyperthyroidism. Study observations and caveats: The authors also found most expanded thyroid clonotypes above 0.001 frequency in blood.

This clonotype was detected only a few times. Its antigen is not known. Other autoimmune disease, uncontrolled infection, pregnancy and lactation led to exclusion. CDR1 and CDR2 (germline): SGDLS, YYNGEE. The CDR3 consists of 16 residues. V was cut by 6 bases and J by 0 bases, with 18 bases left in between. For repertoire sequencing, the TCR beta CDR3 regions were amplified from RNA transcripts. The workflow started with a first-round RT-PCR run with HTBI primers and then moved on to a second-round multiplex PCR. Each CDR3 protein is one row after TCRdb ran MiXCR on the multiplex PCR reads. In the table there are 650,000 to 900,000 distinct CDR3 sequences, roughly 40% of which are singletons.

Material for sequencing was peripheral blood. The rearrangement uses TRBV9 and TRBJ1-1; possible D gene TRBD1, 6 bases. The TCR originated in an adult man with Graves' ophthalmopathy. Written as DNA, the CDR3 is TGTGCCAGCACCCCCAGGGGTAGGGGAGTGAACACTGAAGCTTTCTTT. It yields the protein CASTPRGRGVNTEAFF.